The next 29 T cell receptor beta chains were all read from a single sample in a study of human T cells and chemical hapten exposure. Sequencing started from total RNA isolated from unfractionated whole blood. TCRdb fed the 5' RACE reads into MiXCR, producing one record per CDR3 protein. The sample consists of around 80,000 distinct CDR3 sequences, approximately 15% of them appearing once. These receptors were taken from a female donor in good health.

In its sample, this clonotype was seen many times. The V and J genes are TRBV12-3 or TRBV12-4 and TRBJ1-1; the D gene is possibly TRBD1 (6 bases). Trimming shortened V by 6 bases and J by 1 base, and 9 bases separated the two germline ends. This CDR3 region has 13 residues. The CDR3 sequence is CASRTRGNTEAFF. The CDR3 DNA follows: TGTGCCAGCAGAACCAGGGGGAACACTGAAGCTTTCTTT.

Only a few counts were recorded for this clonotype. For the CDR3, the DNA is TGTGCCAGCAGCCAACCGGGACAGGGCTGGACTGAAGCTTTCTTT. Residues: CASSQPGQGWTEAFF. The V and J genes are TRBV7-8 and TRBJ1-1; TRBD1 matches 9 bases. Germline CDR1 is SGHVS and CDR2 is FQNEAQ. Losses at the gene ends were 5 bases for V and 5 bases for J; bases not matched to a gene: 9. This CDR3 has 15 residues.

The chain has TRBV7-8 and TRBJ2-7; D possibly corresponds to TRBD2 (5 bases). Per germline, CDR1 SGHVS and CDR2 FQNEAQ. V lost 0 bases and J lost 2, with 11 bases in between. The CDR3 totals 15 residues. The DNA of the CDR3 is TGTGCCAGCAGCTTAGCGGGAGTGGTAACCTACGAGCAGTACTTC. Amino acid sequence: CASSLAGVVTYEQYF.

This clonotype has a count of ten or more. The CDR3 bases are TGTGCCAGCAGCTTAGAGGGGACTAGCGTTTTCTACGAGCAGTACTTC. Protein: CASSLEGTSVFYEQYF. V is TRBV7-2 and J is TRBJ2-7, with 10 bases fitting TRBD2. Germline V gene data show CDR1 as SGHTA and CDR2 as FQGNSA. The CDR3 has 16 residues. J lost 3 bases, V lost 1 base, and 6 bases had no gene match.

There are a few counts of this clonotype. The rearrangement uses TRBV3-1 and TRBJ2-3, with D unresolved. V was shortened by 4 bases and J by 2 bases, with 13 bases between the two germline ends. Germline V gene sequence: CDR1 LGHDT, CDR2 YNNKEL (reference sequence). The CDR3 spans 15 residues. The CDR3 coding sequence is TGTGCCAGCAGCCTTACCGGAGATTACACAGATACGCAGTATTTT. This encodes CASSLTGDYTDTQYF.

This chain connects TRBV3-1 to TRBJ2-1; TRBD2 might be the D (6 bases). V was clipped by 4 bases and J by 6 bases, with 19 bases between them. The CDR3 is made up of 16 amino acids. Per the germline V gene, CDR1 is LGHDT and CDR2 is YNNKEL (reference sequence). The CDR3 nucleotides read TGTGCCAGCAGCCCCTTATATGCTGGGACTCCCAATGAGCAGTTCTTC. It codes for CASSPLYAGTPNEQFF.

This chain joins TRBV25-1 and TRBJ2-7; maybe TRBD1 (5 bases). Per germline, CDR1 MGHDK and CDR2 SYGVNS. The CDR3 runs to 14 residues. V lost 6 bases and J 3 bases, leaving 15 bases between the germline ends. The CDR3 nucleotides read TGTGCCAGCAGGCGGTCAGCAGGGTTCTACGAGCAGTACTTC. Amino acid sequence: CASRRSAGFYEQYF.

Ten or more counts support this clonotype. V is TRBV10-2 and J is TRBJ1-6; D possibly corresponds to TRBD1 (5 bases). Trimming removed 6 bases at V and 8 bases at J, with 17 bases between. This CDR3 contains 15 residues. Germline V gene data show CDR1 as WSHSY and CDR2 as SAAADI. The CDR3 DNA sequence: TGCGCCAGCAGCTGGGGGACGGACGGAGATTCACCCCTCCACTTT. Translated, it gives CASSWGTDGDSPLHF.

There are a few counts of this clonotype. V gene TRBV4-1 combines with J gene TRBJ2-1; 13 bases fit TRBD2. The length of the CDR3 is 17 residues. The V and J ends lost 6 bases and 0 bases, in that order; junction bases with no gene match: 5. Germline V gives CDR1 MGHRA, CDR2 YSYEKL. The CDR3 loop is CASSLTSGRASYNEQFF. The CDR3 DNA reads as TGCGCCAGCAGTCTCACTAGCGGGAGGGCCTCCTACAATGAGCAGTTCTTC.

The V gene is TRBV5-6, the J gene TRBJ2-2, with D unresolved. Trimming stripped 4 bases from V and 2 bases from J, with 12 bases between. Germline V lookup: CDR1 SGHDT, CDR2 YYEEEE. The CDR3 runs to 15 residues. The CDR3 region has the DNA TGTGCCAGCAGCCCCGAACCTGCAAACACCGGGGAGCTGTTTTTT. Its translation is CASSPEPANTGELFF.

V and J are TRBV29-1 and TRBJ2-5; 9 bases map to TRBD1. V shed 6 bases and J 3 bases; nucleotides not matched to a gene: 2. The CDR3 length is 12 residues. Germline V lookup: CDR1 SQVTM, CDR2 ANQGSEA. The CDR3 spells CSVRTGEETQYF. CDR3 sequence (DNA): TGCAGCGTACGGACAGGGGAAGAGACCCAGTACTTC.

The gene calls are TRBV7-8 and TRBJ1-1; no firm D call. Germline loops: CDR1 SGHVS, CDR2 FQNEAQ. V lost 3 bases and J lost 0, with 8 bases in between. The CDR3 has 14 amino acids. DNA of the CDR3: TGTGCCAGCAGCTTGAACAACATGAACACTGAAGCTTTCTTT. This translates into CASSLNNMNTEAFF. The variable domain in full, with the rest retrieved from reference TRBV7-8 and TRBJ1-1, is GAGVSQSPRYKVAKRGQDVALRCDPISGHVSLFWYQQALGQGPEFLTYFQNEAQLDKSGLPSDRFFAERPEGSVSTLKIQRTQQEDSAVYLCASSLNNMNTEAFFGQGTRLTVV.

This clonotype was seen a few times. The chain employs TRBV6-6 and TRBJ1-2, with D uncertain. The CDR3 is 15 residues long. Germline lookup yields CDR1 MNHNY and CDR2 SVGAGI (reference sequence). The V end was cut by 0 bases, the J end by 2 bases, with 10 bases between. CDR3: CASSYSEGVNYGYTF. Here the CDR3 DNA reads TGTGCCAGCAGTTACTCAGAGGGCGTCAACTATGGCTACACCTTC.

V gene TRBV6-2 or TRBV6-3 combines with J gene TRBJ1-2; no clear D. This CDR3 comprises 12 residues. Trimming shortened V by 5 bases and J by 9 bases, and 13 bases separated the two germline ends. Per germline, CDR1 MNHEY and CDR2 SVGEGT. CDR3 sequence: CASSEDRLSYTF. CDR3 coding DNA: TGTGCCAGCAGTGAGGACCGATTGAGCTACACCTTC.

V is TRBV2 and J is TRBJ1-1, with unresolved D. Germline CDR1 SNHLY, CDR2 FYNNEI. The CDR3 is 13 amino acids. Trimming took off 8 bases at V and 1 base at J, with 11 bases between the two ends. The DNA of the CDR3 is TGTGCCAGCTGTGGAGGTCCGAACACTGAAGCTTTCTTT. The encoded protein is CASCGGPNTEAFF. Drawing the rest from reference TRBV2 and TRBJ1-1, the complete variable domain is EPEVTQTPSHQVTQMGQEVILRCVPISNHLYFYWYRQILGQKVEFLVSFYNNEISEKSEIFDDQFSVERPDGSNFTLKIRSTKLEDSAMYFCASCGGPNTEAFFGQGTRLTVV.

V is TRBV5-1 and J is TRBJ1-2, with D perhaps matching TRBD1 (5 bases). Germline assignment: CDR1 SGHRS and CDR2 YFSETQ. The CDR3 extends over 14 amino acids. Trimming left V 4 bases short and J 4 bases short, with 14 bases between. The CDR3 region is CASSPDVGGYGYTF. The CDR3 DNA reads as TGCGCCAGCAGCCCAGATGTGGGGGGCTATGGCTACACCTTC.

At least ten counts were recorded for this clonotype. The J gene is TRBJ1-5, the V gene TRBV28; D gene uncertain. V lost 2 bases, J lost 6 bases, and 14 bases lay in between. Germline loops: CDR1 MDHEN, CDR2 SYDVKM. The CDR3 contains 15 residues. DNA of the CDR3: TGTGCCAGCAGTTTAACCAGGTCTAGCGGTCAGCCCCAGCATTTT. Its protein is CASSLTRSSGQPQHF.

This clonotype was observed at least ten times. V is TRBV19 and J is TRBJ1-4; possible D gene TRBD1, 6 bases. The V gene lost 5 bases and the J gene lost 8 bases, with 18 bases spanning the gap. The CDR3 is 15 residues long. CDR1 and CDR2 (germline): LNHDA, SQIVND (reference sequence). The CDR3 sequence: CASSPRRQAEEKLFF. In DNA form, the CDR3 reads TGTGCCAGTAGTCCTCGACGACAGGCCGAGGAAAAACTGTTTTTT.

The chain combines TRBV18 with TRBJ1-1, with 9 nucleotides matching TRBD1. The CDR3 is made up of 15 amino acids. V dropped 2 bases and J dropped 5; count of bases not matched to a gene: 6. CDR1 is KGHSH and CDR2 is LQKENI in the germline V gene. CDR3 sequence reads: CASSPTTGGDTEAFF. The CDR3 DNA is TGTGCCAGCTCACCAACGACAGGGGGAGATACTGAAGCTTTCTTT.

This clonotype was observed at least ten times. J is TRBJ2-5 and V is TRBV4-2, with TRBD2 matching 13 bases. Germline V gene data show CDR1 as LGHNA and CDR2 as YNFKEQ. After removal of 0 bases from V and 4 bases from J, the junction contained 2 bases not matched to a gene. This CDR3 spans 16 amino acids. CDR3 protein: CASSQDTSGGAETQYF. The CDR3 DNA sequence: TGTGCCAGCAGCCAAGATACTAGCGGGGGGGCAGAGACCCAGTACTTC.

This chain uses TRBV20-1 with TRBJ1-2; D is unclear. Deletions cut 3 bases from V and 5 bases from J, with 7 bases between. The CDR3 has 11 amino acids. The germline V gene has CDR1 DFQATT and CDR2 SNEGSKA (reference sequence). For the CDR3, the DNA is TGCAGTGCTAGTTGGAGTTATGGCTACACCTTC. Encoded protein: CSASWSYGYTF.

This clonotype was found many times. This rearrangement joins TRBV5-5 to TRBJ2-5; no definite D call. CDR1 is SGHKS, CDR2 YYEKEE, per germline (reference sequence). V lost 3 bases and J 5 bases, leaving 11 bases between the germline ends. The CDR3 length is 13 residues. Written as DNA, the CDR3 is TGTGCCAGCAGCTCTCCCTTGAGGGAGACCCAGTACTTC. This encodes CASSSPLRETQYF.

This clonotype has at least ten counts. CDR3 protein: CASSFVARLAGGRINEQFF. The CDR3 DNA sequence: TGTGCCAGCAGCTTTGTTGCCCGACTAGCGGGAGGGAGAATCAATGAGCAGTTCTTC. V is TRBV7-9 and J is TRBJ2-1; 14 bases map to TRBD2. Germline assignment: CDR1 SEHNR and CDR2 FQNEAQ (reference sequence). V was clipped by 3 bases and J by 6 bases; unmatched bases: 13. The CDR3 is 19 residues long.

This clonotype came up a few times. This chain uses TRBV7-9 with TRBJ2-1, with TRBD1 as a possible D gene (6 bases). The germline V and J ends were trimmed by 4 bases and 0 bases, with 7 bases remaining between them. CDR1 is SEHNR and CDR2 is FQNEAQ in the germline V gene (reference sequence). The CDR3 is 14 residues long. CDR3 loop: CASSSGVSYNEQFF. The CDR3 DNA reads TGTGCCAGCAGCTCAGGGGTCTCCTACAATGAGCAGTTCTTC.

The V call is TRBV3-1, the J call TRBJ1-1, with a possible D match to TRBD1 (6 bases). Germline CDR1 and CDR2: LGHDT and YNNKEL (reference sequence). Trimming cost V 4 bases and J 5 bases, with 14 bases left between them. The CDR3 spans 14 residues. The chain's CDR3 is CASSRTQGETEAFF. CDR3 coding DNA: TGTGCCAGCAGCCGTACACAGGGTGAGACTGAAGCTTTCTTT.

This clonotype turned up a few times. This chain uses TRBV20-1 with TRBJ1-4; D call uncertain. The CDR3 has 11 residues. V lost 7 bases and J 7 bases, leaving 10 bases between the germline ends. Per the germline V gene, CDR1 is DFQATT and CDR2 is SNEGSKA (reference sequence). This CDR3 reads CSGREGEKLFF. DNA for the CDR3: TGCAGTGGCCGAGAAGGTGAAAAACTGTTTTTT.

CDR3 sequence (DNA): TGTGCCACCAGCAGAGGGAGGGGGAACCAAGAGACCCAGTACTTC. This sequence encodes CATSRGRGNQETQYF. V gene TRBV15 combines with J gene TRBJ2-5, with D possibly called TRBD1 or TRBD2 (6 bases each). Trimming took off 1 base at V and 0 bases at J, with 9 bases between the two ends. From germline, CDR1 is LNHNV and CDR2 YYDKDF (reference sequence). The CDR3 loop spans 15 amino acids.

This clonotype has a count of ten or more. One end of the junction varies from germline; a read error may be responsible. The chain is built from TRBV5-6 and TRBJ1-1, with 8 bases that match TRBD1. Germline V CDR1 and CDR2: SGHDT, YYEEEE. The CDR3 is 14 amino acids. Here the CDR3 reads CASSPGQANTEAFF. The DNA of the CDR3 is TGCGCCAGCAGCCCGGGACAGGCGAACACTGAAGCTTTCTTT.

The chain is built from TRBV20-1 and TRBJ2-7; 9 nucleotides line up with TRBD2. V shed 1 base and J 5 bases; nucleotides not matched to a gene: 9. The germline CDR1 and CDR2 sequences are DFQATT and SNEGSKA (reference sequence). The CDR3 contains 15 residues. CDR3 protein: CSARVWASGKDEQYF. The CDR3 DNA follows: TGCAGTGCTAGAGTATGGGCTAGCGGGAAGGACGAGCAGTACTTC.